This T cell receptor beta chain was recorded in a study of cytomegalovirus exposure and HLA in healthy donors. Remarks on this clone: The antigen is not known.

General study results and limits: Available immune exposure information covered CMV serostatus only. Most observed TCR sequences were rare, whereas some public TCRs were detected in many donors. Presence/absence comparisons presumed near-even sequencing depth among donors. Associated with cytomegalovirus, according to the listing, were 150 to 200 TCR beta chains.

13 Jbeta primers and 60 Vbeta primers were used for the PCR. Sequencing used immunoSEQ multiplex PCR; TCRdb keeps in-frame clones, though not all of them. Here the sample spans 100,000 to 150,000 clones, 84% being singletons. Trimming removed 0 bases from V and 5 bases from J, with 11 bases in between. The CDR3 loop spans 14 amino acids. Germline V gives CDR1 SGHRS, CDR2 YFSETQ. This chain uses TRBV5-1 with TRBJ2-5; D might be TRBD2 (5 bases). The TCR originated in a woman in her late teens or twenties in good health and CMV-seropositive. The sample comprised PBMCs. The DNA of the CDR3 is TGCGCCAGCAGCTTGGCCCCTAGCAAGGAGACCCAGTACTTC. Its protein is CASSLAPSKETQYF.